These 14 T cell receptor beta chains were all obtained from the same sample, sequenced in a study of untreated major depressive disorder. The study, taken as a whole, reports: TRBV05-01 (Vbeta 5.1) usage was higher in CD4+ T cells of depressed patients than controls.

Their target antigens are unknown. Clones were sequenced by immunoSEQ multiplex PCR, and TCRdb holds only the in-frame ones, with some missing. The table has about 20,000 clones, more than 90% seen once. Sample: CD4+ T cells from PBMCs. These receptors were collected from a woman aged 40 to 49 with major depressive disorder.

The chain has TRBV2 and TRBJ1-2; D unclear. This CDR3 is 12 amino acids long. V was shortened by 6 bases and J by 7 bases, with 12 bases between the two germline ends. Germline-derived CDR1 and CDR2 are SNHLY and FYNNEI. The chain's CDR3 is CASSEGLGGYTF. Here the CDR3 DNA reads TGTGCCAGCAGCGAGGGATTAGGTGGCTACACCTTC.

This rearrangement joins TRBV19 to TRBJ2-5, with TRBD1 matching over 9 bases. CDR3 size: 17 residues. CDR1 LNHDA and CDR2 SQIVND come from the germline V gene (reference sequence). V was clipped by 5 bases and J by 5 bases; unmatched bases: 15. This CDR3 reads CASSPGQGTRLWETQYF. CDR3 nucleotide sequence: TGTGCCAGTAGTCCCGGACAGGGGACACGGCTTTGGGAGACCCAGTACTTC.

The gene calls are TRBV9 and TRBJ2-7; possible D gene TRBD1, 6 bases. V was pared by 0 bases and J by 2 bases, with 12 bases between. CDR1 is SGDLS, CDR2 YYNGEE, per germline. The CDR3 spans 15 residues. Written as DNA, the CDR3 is TGTGCCAGCAGCGTAGGACCAGGGGCCGCCTACGAGCAGTACTTC. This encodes CASSVGPGAAYEQYF.

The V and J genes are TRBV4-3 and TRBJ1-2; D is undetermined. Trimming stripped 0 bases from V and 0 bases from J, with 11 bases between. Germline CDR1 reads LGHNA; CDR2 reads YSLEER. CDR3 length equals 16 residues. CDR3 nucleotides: TGCGCCAGCAGCCAAGAGAGGACTTGGGCTAACTATGGCTACACCTTC. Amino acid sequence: CASSQERTWANYGYTF.

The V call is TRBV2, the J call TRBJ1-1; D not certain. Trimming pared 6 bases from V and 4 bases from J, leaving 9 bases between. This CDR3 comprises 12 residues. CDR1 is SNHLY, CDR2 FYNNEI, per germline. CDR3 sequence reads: CASRVGPTEAFF. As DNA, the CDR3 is TGTGCCAGCAGAGTCGGACCCACTGAAGCTTTCTTT.

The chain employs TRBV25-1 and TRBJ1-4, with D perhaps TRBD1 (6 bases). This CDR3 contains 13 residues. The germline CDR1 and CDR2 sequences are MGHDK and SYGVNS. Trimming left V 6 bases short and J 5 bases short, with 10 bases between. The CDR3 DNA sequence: TGTGCCAGCAGACGACAGGTGAATGAAAAACTGTTTTTT. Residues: CASRRQVNEKLFF.

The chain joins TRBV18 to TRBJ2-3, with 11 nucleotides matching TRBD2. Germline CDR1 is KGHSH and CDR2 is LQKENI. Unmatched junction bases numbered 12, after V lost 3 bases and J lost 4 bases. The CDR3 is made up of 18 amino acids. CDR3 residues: CASSPRLAGRGSADTQYF. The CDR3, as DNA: TGTGCCAGCTCACCGAGACTAGCGGGAAGGGGCAGCGCAGATACGCAGTATTTT.

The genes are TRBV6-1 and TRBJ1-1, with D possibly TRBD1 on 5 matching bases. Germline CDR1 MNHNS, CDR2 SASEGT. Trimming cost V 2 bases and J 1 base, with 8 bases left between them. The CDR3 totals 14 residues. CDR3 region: CASSEWQGNTEAFF. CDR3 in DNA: TGTGCCAGCAGTGAATGGCAGGGGAACACTGAAGCTTTCTTT.

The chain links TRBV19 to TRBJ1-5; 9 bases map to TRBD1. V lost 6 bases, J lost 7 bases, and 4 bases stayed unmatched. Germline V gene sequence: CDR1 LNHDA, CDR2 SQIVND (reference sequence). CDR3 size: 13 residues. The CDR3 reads CASRRDRAQPQHF. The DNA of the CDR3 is TGTGCCAGTAGACGGGACAGGGCCCAGCCCCAGCATTTT. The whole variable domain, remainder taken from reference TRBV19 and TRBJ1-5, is DGGITQSPKYLFRKEGQNVTLSCEQNLNHDAMYWYRQDPGQGLRLIYYSQIVNDFQKGDIAEGYSVSREKKESFPLTVTSAQKNPTAFYLCASRRDRAQPQHFGDGTRLSIL.

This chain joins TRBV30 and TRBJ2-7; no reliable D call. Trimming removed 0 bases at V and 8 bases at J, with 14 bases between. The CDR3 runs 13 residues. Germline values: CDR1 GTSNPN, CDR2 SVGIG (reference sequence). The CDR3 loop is CAWSVHRSEKQYF. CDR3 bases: TGTGCCTGGAGTGTACATAGGTCGGAGAAGCAGTACTTC.

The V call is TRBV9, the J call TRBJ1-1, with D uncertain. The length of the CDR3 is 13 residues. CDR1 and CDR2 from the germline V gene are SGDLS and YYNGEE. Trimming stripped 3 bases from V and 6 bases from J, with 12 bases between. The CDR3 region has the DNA TGTGCCAGCAGCGCGACCCTTCGGGCTGAAGCTTTCTTT. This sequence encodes CASSATLRAEAFF.

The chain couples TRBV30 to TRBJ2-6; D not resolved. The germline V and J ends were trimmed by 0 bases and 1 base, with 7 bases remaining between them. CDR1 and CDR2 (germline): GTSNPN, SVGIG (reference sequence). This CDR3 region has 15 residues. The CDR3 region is CAWSVDSSGANVLTF. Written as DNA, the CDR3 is TGTGCCTGGAGTGTAGATTCGTCTGGGGCCAACGTCCTGACTTTC.

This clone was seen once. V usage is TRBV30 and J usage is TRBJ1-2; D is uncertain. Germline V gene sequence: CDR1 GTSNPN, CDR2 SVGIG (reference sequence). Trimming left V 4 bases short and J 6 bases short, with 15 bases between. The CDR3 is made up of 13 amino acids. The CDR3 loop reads CAWTPSYRDGYTF. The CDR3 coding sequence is TGTGCCTGGACCCCATCCTATCGGGATGGCTACACCTTC. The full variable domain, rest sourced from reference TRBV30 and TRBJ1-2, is SQTIHQWPATLVQPVGSPLSLECTVEGTSNPNLYWYRQAAGRGLQLLFYSVGIGQISSEVPQNLSASRPQDRQFILSSKKLLLSDSGFYLCAWTPSYRDGYTFGSGTRLTVV.

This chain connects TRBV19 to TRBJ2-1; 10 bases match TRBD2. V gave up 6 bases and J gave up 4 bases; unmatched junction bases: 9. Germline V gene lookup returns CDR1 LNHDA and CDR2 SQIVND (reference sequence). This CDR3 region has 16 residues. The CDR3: CASSLVTSGKYNEQFF. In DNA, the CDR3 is TGTGCCAGTAGCCTCGTCACTAGCGGGAAGTACAATGAGCAGTTCTTC.